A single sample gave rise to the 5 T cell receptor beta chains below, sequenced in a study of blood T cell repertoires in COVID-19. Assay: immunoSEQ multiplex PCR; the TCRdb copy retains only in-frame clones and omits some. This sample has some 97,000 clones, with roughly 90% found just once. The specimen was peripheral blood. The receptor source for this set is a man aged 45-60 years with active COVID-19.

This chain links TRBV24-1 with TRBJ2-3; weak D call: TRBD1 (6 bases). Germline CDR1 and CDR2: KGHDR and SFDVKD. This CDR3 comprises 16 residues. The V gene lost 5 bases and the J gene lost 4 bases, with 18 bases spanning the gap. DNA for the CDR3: TGTGCCACCAGTGTAGGGGGAACCTATTTTGCAGATACGCAGTATTTT. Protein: CATSVGGTYFADTQYF.

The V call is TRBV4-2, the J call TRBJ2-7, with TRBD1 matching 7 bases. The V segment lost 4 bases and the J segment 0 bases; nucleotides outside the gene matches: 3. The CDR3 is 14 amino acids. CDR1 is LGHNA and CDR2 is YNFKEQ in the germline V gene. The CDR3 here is CASSPRDSSYEQYF. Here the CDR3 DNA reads TGTGCCAGCAGCCCTAGGGACAGCTCCTACGAGCAGTACTTC.

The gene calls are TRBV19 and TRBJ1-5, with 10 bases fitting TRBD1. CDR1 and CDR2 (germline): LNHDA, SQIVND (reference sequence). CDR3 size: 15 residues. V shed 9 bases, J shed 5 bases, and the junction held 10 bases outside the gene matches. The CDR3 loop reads CASVPGQGFYQPQHF. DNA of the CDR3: TGTGCCAGCGTGCCGGGACAGGGGTTTTATCAGCCCCAGCATTTT.

The CDR3 loop reads CASRPGQVGNTIYF. In DNA form, the CDR3 reads TGTGCCAGCAGACCCGGACAGGTCGGAAACACCATATATTTT. The chain carries TRBV28 and TRBJ1-3, with 7 bases matching TRBD1. Trimming removed 6 bases from V and 4 bases from J; junction bases left unmatched: 6. Germline assignment: CDR1 MDHEN and CDR2 SYDVKM. The CDR3 covers 14 residues.

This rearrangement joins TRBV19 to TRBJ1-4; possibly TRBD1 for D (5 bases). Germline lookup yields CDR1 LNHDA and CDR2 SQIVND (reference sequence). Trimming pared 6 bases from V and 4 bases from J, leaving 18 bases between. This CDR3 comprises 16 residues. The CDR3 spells CASSRRGDFINEKLFF. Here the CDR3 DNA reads TGTGCCAGTAGCCGACGGGGGGACTTCATTAATGAAAAACTGTTTTTT.